A single sample is the source of the 28 T cell receptor beta chains below, sequenced in a study of T cell responses to AZD1222 COVID-19 vaccine. Generated by immunoSEQ multiplex PCR, the TCRdb table keeps only in-frame clones and is missing some. Altogether 80,000 to 100,000 clones are present, 85% to 95% being singletons, with the ten largest covering over 9.5%. The sequenced sample was peripheral blood, obtained on day 0 of AZD1222 vaccination. These receptors originate from an adult in good health.

V usage is TRBV5-1 and J usage is TRBJ2-3, with 11 bases matching TRBD2. The length of the CDR3 is 15 residues. Germline V CDR1 and CDR2: SGHRS, YFSETQ. J lost 6 bases, V lost 0 bases, and 3 bases had no gene match. CDR3 DNA sequence: TGCGCCAGCAGCTTGGGACTAGCGGGATCCGATACGCAGTATTTT. As protein: CASSLGLAGSDTQYF. Supplemented by reference TRBV5-1 and TRBJ2-3, the full variable domain reads KAGVTQTPRYLIKTRGQQVTLSCSPISGHRSVSWYQQTPGQGLQFLFEYFSETQRNKGNFPGRFSGRQFSNSRSEMNVSTLELGDSALYLCASSLGLAGSDTQYFGPGTRLTVL.

The chain has TRBV6-5 and TRBJ2-1; 12 bases fit TRBD1. Per the germline V gene, CDR1 is MNHEY and CDR2 is SVGAGI. The CDR3 length is 15 residues. Trimming removed 6 bases from V and 6 bases from J; junction bases left unmatched: 6. CDR3 residues: CASSAGTGGLNEQFF. For the CDR3, the DNA is TGTGCCAGCAGCGCCGGGACAGGGGGCCTCAATGAGCAGTTCTTC.

This clone was recorded once. The chain uses TRBV11-3 and TRBJ2-1, with D possibly being TRBD2 (6 bases). There are 15 residues in the CDR3. The germline CDR1 and CDR2 sequences are SGHNT and YENEEA. V was trimmed by 5 bases and J by 2 bases, leaving 13 bases between them. The CDR3 loop reads CASSRTRGTYNEQFF. In DNA form, the CDR3 reads TGTGCCAGCAGCCGTACCCGGGGGACCTACAATGAGCAGTTCTTC.

The chain employs TRBV5-1 and TRBJ2-5; tentatively, D is TRBD1 or TRBD2 (5 bases each). This CDR3 contains 16 residues. CDR1 is SGHRS and CDR2 is YFSETQ in the germline V gene. V was trimmed by 0 bases and J by 2 bases, leaving 14 bases between them. The CDR3 bases are TGCGCCAGCAGCTTGGCCCAGGGAGTGGTACAAGAGACCCAGTACTTC. Translation: CASSLAQGVVQETQYF.

The chain combines TRBV6-5 with TRBJ2-7; a weak D match, TRBD1 (6 bases). Germline CDR1 and CDR2: MNHEY and SVGAGI. V was cut by 5 bases and J by 5 bases, with 13 bases left in between. The CDR3 is made up of 13 amino acids. The CDR3: CASSNRDIHEQYF. The CDR3 DNA follows: TGTGCCAGCAGTAACCGGGACATCCACGAGCAGTACTTC.

The rearrangement joins TRBV7-9 to TRBJ1-3, with unresolved D. Trimming shortened V by 5 bases and J by 1 base, and 12 bases separated the two germline ends. The CDR3 contains 15 residues. Germline CDR1 is SEHNR and CDR2 is FQNEAQ (reference sequence). CDR3 in DNA: TGTGCCAGCAGCGTAATAGTAGAATCTGGAAACACCATATATTTT. Translated: CASSVIVESGNTIYF.

This clone was seen a handful of times. The V gene is TRBV6-5, the J gene TRBJ2-2; TRBD1 matches at 8 bases. Trimming at V came to 6 bases and at J to 3 bases, leaving 6 bases not matched to a gene. The germline V gene has CDR1 MNHEY and CDR2 SVGAGI. The CDR3 has 15 residues. CDR3 loop: CASRSGGRDTGELFF. The DNA for the CDR3 is TGTGCCAGCAGATCAGGGGGCCGCGACACCGGGGAGCTGTTTTTT.

This chain joins TRBV10-1 and TRBJ2-1; D is uncertain. The ends were cut back, 3 bases at V and 7 bases at J, with 7 bases in the middle. Germline CDR1 is WNHNN and CDR2 is SYGVQD (reference sequence). CDR3 length equals 12 residues. The CDR3 DNA reads TGCGCCAGCAGTGATACGCGGAATGAGCAGTTCTTC. It codes for CASSDTRNEQFF.

CDR3 residues: CASSRTGSNQPQHF. In DNA, the CDR3 is TGTGCCAGTAGCAGGACAGGGAGCAATCAGCCCCAGCATTTT. The V and J genes are TRBV19 and TRBJ1-5; 8 bases align to TRBD1. V shed 6 bases and J 1 base; nucleotides not matched to a gene: 2. From germline, CDR1 is LNHDA and CDR2 SQIVND (reference sequence). This CDR3 region has 14 residues. Full variable domain (outside the CDR3, taken from reference TRBV19 and TRBJ1-5): DGGITQSPKYLFRKEGQNVTLSCEQNLNHDAMYWYRQDPGQGLRLIYYSQIVNDFQKGDIAEGYSVSREKKESFPLTVTSAQKNPTAFYLCASSRTGSNQPQHFGDGTRLSIL.

The chain combines TRBV19 with TRBJ2-1, with no clear D. The CDR3 contains 11 residues. V lost 7 bases to trimming and J lost 6 bases, with 7 bases between them. Germline V lookup: CDR1 LNHDA, CDR2 SQIVND (reference sequence). This CDR3 is CASIWGNEQFF. Here the CDR3 DNA reads TGTGCCAGTATATGGGGCAATGAGCAGTTCTTC. The full variable domain, with the rest looked up from reference TRBV19 and TRBJ2-1, is DGGITQSPKYLFRKEGQNVTLSCEQNLNHDAMYWYRQDPGQGLRLIYYSQIVNDFQKGDIAEGYSVSREKKESFPLTVTSAQKNPTAFYLCASIWGNEQFFGPGTRLTVL.

J is TRBJ1-6 and V is TRBV7-2; D may be TRBD1 (5 bases). Trimming stripped 6 bases from V and 0 bases from J, with 9 bases between. Per the germline V gene, CDR1 is SGHTA and CDR2 is FQGNSA. The CDR3 is made up of 15 amino acids. The CDR3 here is CASSRQSSYNSPLHF. The CDR3 bases are TGTGCCAGCAGTCGACAGAGCTCCTATAATTCACCCCTCCACTTT.

A few counts support this clone. V is TRBV3-1 (or the pseudogene TRBV3-2) and J is TRBJ2-7; perhaps TRBD2 as D (5 bases). CDR1 is LGHDT and CDR2 is YNNKEL in the germline V gene (reference sequence). Trimming took off 7 bases at V and 7 bases at J, with 20 bases between the two ends. This CDR3 has 14 residues. CDR3 bases: TGTGCCAGCATTGGGTCTAATAGTCCGGGGGAGCAGTACTTC. Translation gives CASIGSNSPGEQYF.

V and J are TRBV28 and TRBJ1-5, with 9 bases lining up with TRBD1. The germline V gene has CDR1 MDHEN and CDR2 SYDVKM. This CDR3 spans 17 amino acids. The V and J ends lost 2 bases and 3 bases, in that order; junction bases with no gene match: 8. This CDR3 reads CASSLKRTGVNNQPQHF. CDR3 coding DNA: TGTGCCAGCAGTTTAAAGAGGACAGGGGTGAACAATCAGCCCCAGCATTTT.

This chain connects TRBV27 to TRBJ1-4; D may be TRBD1 (6 bases). The CDR3 loop spans 17 amino acids. V shed 2 bases and J shed 2 bases, with 15 bases lying between them. Germline V gene data show CDR1 as MNHEY and CDR2 as SMNVEV (reference sequence). CDR3 in amino acids: CASSLVGGQATNEKLFF. The CDR3 DNA follows: TGTGCCAGCAGTTTAGTGGGGGGGCAGGCGACTAATGAAAAACTGTTTTTT.

The chain recombines TRBV12-2 with TRBJ2-7; the D call in the table, TRBD1, was not verified against the DNA. TRBV12-2 is marked as a pseudogene. This CDR3 comprises 16 residues. The CDR3 loop is CASRPGPGQYVPEQYF. CDR3 DNA: TGTGCAAGTCGCCCCGGCCCGGGACAGTATGTACCCGAGCAGTACTTC.

This clone is a singleton in its sample. This chain uses TRBV28 with TRBJ2-1; 9 positions agree with TRBD1. The CDR3 covers 13 residues. Germline V gene sequence: CDR1 MDHEN, CDR2 SYDVKM. V shed 4 bases, J shed 14 bases, and the junction held 9 bases outside the gene matches. CDR3 region: CASSSGTGTGKFF. The CDR3 bases are TGTGCCAGCAGTTCAGGGACAGGGACGGGCAAGTTCTTC.

CDR3 nucleotides: TGTGCCAGCAGCAAATCGTTAAGTCCCTCCTACAATGAGCAGTTCTTC. Translated, it gives CASSKSLSPSYNEQFF. The rearrangement uses TRBV21-1 and TRBJ2-1. TRBV21-1 has pseudogene status. This CDR3 spans 16 amino acids.

This chain connects TRBV3-1 (or the pseudogene TRBV3-2) to TRBJ2-5; D remains unclear. Trimming left V 1 base short and J 5 bases short, with 8 bases between. The CDR3 extends over 13 amino acids. Germline lookup yields CDR1 LGHDT and CDR2 YNNKEL (reference sequence). CDR3 sequence reads: CASSQAPPETQYF. The CDR3 coding sequence is TGTGCCAGCAGCCAAGCTCCTCCGGAGACCCAGTACTTC.

The CDR3 DNA reads TGTGCCAGCTCACCAGGTGCGGGATTCTACGAGCAGTACTTC. This codes for CASSPGAGFYEQYF. The chain carries TRBV18 and TRBJ2-7, with TRBD2 as a possible D gene (6 bases). The CDR3 spans 14 residues. With 2 bases removed from V and 3 bases from J, the gap between germline ends came to 11 bases. The germline V gene has CDR1 KGHSH and CDR2 LQKENI. Together with reference TRBV18 and TRBJ2-7, the CDR3 gives the full variable domain: NAGVMQNPRHLVRRRGQEARLRCSPMKGHSHVYWYRQLPEEGLKFMVYLQKENIIDESGMPKERFSAEFPKEGPSILRIQQVVRGDSAAYFCASSPGAGFYEQYFGPGTRLTVT.

This clone has more than one count but fewer than ten. CDR3 nucleotide sequence: TGTGCCAGCAGATTTACCGGGGAGCTGTTTTTT. Amino acid sequence: CASRFTGELFF. This chain connects TRBV12-3 or TRBV12-4 to TRBJ2-2; D gene uncertain. Trimming took 6 bases from V and 5 from J, leaving 4 bases between them. This CDR3 has 11 amino acids.

The rearrangement uses TRBV5-1 and TRBJ2-1; 9 bases are shared with TRBD2. The CDR3 runs 15 residues. Trimming took 1 base from V and 5 from J; bases not matched to a gene: 4. The germline V gene has CDR1 SGHRS and CDR2 YFSETQ. CDR3 bases: TGCGCCAGCAGCTTGATTAGCGGGAGCCACAATGAGCAGTTCTTC. Encoded protein: CASSLISGSHNEQFF.

V usage is TRBV6-1 and J usage is TRBJ2-7, with 8 nucleotides matching TRBD2. The CDR3 has 15 amino acids. The V and J ends lost 1 base and 6 bases, in that order; junction bases with no gene match: 8. The germline V gene has CDR1 MNHNS and CDR2 SASEGT. The DNA of the CDR3 is TGTGCCAGCAGTGAAGGGGTAGCGGGACCTTTCGAGCAGTACTTC. Translation: CASSEGVAGPFEQYF.

J is TRBJ1-5 and V is TRBV7-9; 11 bases are shared with TRBD1. J gave up 0 bases and V 3 bases, and 7 bases lay outside the gene matches. CDR1 and CDR2 (germline): SEHNR, FQNEAQ (reference sequence). The CDR3 runs to 18 residues. For the CDR3, the DNA is TGTGCCAGCAGCTTCGTCGGGACAGGGGGGTATAGCAATCAGCCCCAGCATTTT. Its protein product is CASSFVGTGGYSNQPQHF. Drawing the rest from reference TRBV7-9 and TRBJ1-5, the complete variable domain is DTGVSQNPRHKITKRGQNVTFRCDPISEHNRLYWYRQTLGQGPEFLTYFQNEAQLEKSRLLSDRFSAERPKGSFSTLEIQRTEQGDSAMYLCASSFVGTGGYSNQPQHFGDGTRLSIL.

The V gene is TRBV7-8, the J gene TRBJ2-3; tentative D call: TRBD2 (6 bases). Trimming pared 3 bases from V and 0 bases from J, leaving 10 bases between. Germline CDR1 SGHVS, CDR2 FQNEAQ. The CDR3 covers 15 residues. The CDR3 here is CASSFSGASTDTQYF. In nucleotides, the CDR3 is TGTGCCAGCAGCTTTAGCGGAGCCAGCACAGATACGCAGTATTTT.

V is TRBV28 and J is TRBJ1-4; no clear D. Trimming cost V 1 base and J 6 bases, with 12 bases left between them. CDR1 and CDR2 (germline): MDHEN, SYDVKM. This CDR3 has 15 residues. The CDR3: CASSLLGLADEKLFF. The CDR3 coding sequence is TGTGCCAGCAGTTTATTAGGGCTCGCGGATGAAAAACTGTTTTTT.

The V and J genes are TRBV18 and TRBJ1-6; TRBD1 matches 7 bases. CDR1 and CDR2 (germline): KGHSH, LQKENI. J gave up 5 bases and V 1 base, and 11 bases lay outside the gene matches. The CDR3 contains 18 residues. Here the CDR3 reads CASSPLPARGSDNSPLHF. Written as DNA, the CDR3 is TGTGCCAGCTCACCACTCCCTGCCAGGGGGTCTGATAATTCACCCCTCCACTTT. The full variable domain, completed using reference TRBV18 and TRBJ1-6, is NAGVMQNPRHLVRRRGQEARLRCSPMKGHSHVYWYRQLPEEGLKFMVYLQKENIIDESGMPKERFSAEFPKEGPSILRIQQVVRGDSAAYFCASSPLPARGSDNSPLHFGNGTRLTVT.

The CDR3 is CASGDYQPQHF. The CDR3 DNA reads as TGTGCCAGCGGAGACTATCAGCCCCAGCATTTT. The V call is TRBV25-1, the J call TRBJ1-5; D is unclear. This CDR3 is 11 amino acids long. From germline, CDR1 is MGHDK and CDR2 SYGVNS. Trimming cost V 8 bases and J 5 bases, with 7 bases left between them.

The CDR3: CASSGWGQGFYEQYF. CDR3 bases: TGTGCCAGCAGCGGGTGGGGACAGGGGTTTTACGAGCAGTACTTC. V gene TRBV25-1 combines with J gene TRBJ2-7; 10 positions agree with TRBD1. The germline CDR1 and CDR2 sequences are MGHDK and SYGVNS. The trim removed 6 bases at V and 4 bases at J, leaving 9 bases unmatched. CDR3 size: 15 residues.